The 4 T cell receptor beta chains below were found in one sample sequenced in a study of blood T cell repertoires in COVID-19. Sequencing used immunoSEQ multiplex PCR; TCRdb keeps in-frame clones, though not all of them. This table has under 200,000 clones, about 86% appearing once. Sequences were obtained from peripheral blood. Every receptor here comes from a man younger than 30 with active or convalescent COVID-19.

In its sample, this clone was seen once. V and J are TRBV7-2 and TRBJ1-2; TRBD1 might be the D (6 bases). CDR1 and CDR2 from the germline V gene are SGHTA and FQGNSA. CDR3 size: 13 residues. V lost 3 bases to trimming and J lost 4 bases, with 9 bases between them. CDR3 in DNA: TGTGCCAGCAGCTTCGACAGGTCCTATGGCTACACCTTC. Its translation: CASSFDRSYGYTF.

This clone has a single count. V and J are TRBV28 and TRBJ2-7, with 9 bases that match TRBD1. Germline assignment: CDR1 MDHEN and CDR2 SYDVKM. The CDR3 sequence is 14 residues long. The J segment lost 2 bases and the V segment lost 10 bases, leaving 9 bases of the junction unmatched. CDR3 amino acids: CATLGQGAPYEQYV. The CDR3 DNA reads as TGTGCCACCTTGGGACAGGGTGCACCCTACGAGCAGTACGTC.

The chain recombines TRBV12-3 or TRBV12-4 with TRBJ1-2; no definite D call. This CDR3 spans 13 amino acids. Trimming pared 7 bases from V and 5 bases from J, leaving 14 bases between. In DNA form, the CDR3 reads TGTGCCAGCACCCCGGTCAGGCGTTATGGCTACACCTTC. This codes for CASTPVRRYGYTF.

CDR3 in DNA: TGTGCCAGCAGCCATGGACAGAGAAATTCACCCCTCCACTTT. Translated, it gives CASSHGQRNSPLHF. This chain uses TRBV16 with TRBJ1-6, with TRBD1 as a possible D gene (6 bases). Trimming cost V 3 bases and J 7 bases, with 10 bases left between them. The CDR3 contains 14 residues. From germline, CDR1 is KGHSY and CDR2 FQNENV.